The next 21 T cell receptor beta chains were all read from a single sample in a study of shared clonotypes between healthy human individuals. The assay was immunoSEQ multiplex PCR, and TCRdb's table has in-frame clones only and misses some. The sample has over a million clones, roughly 96% seen once; the top ten hold 1.2%. The specimen was naive CD4+ T cells sorted from blood. The sample's subset: CD45RA+ positively selected. The receptors come from a man in his thirties or forties in good health.

As regards this clone: The sample has other DNA sequences that encode this CDR3 too. V and J are TRBV30 and TRBJ2-7; the D gene is possibly TRBD2 (5 bases). The V gene lost 3 bases and the J gene lost 3 bases, with 9 bases spanning the gap. CDR1 and CDR2 (germline): GTSNPN, SVGIG (reference sequence). CDR3 length: 12 residues. This chain's CDR3 is CAWRARDYEQYF. CDR3 nucleotides: TGTGCCTGGAGGGCTCGGGACTACGAGCAGTACTTC. Looking up the rest from reference TRBV30 and TRBJ2-7 gives the full variable domain: SQTIHQWPATLVQPVGSPLSLECTVEGTSNPNLYWYRQAAGRGLQLLFYSVGIGQISSEVPQNLSASRPQDRQFILSSKKLLLSDSGFYLCAWRARDYEQYFGPGTRLTVT.

The chain uses TRBV6-4 and TRBJ2-3, with D unclear. There are 14 residues in the CDR3. Trimming removed 4 bases at V and 4 bases at J, with 12 bases between. Germline V gene data show CDR1 as MRHNA and CDR2 as SNTAGT. CDR3 in amino acids: CASSGQVSSDTQYF. As DNA, the CDR3 is TGTGCCAGCAGTGGGCAGGTCTCTTCAGATACGCAGTATTTT.

The chain joins TRBV4-2 to TRBJ2-7; no clear D. CDR3 length: 14 amino acids. Trimming took off 0 bases at V and 0 bases at J, with 6 bases between the two ends. Germline lookup yields CDR1 LGHNA and CDR2 YNFKEQ. CDR3 nucleotides: TGTGCCAGCAGCCAAGATGGGTTCTCCTACGAGCAGTACTTC. Translation: CASSQDGFSYEQYF.

Worth noting for this clone: Other DNA variants within this sample encode the same CDR3. The chain's CDR3 is CASSLGGSSSYEQYF. Here the CDR3 DNA reads TGCGCCAGCAGCTTGGGGGGGAGCAGCTCCTACGAGCAGTACTTC. The genes are TRBV5-1 and TRBJ2-7; D is possibly TRBD1 or TRBD2 (5 bases each). Germline CDR1 SGHRS, CDR2 YFSETQ. V lost 0 bases and J lost 0, with 10 bases in between. The length of the CDR3 is 15 residues. The full variable domain, rest sourced from reference TRBV5-1 and TRBJ2-7, is KAGVTQTPRYLIKTRGQQVTLSCSPISGHRSVSWYQQTPGQGLQFLFEYFSETQRNKGNFPGRFSGRQFSNSRSEMNVSTLELGDSALYLCASSLGGSSSYEQYFGPGTRLTVT.

This chain joins TRBV7-6 and TRBJ1-4; maybe TRBD1 (6 bases). Per germline, CDR1 SGHVS and CDR2 FNYEAQ. The CDR3 loop spans 16 amino acids. Trimming took 4 bases from V and 7 from J, leaving 19 bases between them. In DNA form, the CDR3 reads TGTGCCAGCAGCTCCCCATTGCAGGGGTCGGGTGAAAAACTGTTTTTT. Translating gives CASSSPLQGSGEKLFF. The whole variable domain, remainder taken from reference TRBV7-6 and TRBJ1-4, is GAGVSQSPRYKVTKRGQDVALRCDPISGHVSLYWYRQALGQGPEFLTYFNYEAQQDKSGLPNDRFSAERPEGSISTLTIQRTEQRDSAMYRCASSSPLQGSGEKLFFGSGTQLSVL.

The rearrangement uses TRBV29-1 and TRBJ2-3; 13 bases match TRBD2. The CDR3 totals 15 residues. J gave up 5 bases and V 7 bases, and 9 bases lay outside the gene matches. Germline V gives CDR1 SQVTM, CDR2 ANQGSEA. The chain's CDR3 is CSAAIGLAGVDTQYF. The CDR3 nucleotides are TGCAGCGCTGCAATAGGACTAGCGGGGGTAGATACGCAGTATTTT.

As for this clone: Different DNA sequences within this sample yield the same CDR3. The chain employs TRBV18 and TRBJ2-3; no firm D call. Between the trimmed V and J ends, which lost 3 bases and 0 bases, there was a span of 4 bases. Germline lookup yields CDR1 KGHSH and CDR2 LQKENI. This CDR3 spans 13 amino acids. The DNA of the CDR3 is TGTGCCAGCTCACCCCAAAGCACAGATACGCAGTATTTT. This translates into CASSPQSTDTQYF.

J is TRBJ2-3 and V is TRBV28; D gene uncertain. Germline V gene lookup returns CDR1 MDHEN and CDR2 SYDVKM. The CDR3 is made up of 18 amino acids. V was clipped by 2 bases and J by 2 bases, with 20 bases between them. The CDR3 DNA reads as TGTGCCAGCAGTTTAAAGGGTGGGTGGACGGCAGACACAGATACGCAGTATTTT. Translated, it gives CASSLKGGWTADTDTQYF.

The chain is built from TRBV10-1 and TRBJ2-3, with a tentative D call TRBD1 (5 bases). The CDR3 spans 17 residues. V was clipped by 1 base and J by 1 base, with 15 bases between them. CDR1 and CDR2 (germline): WNHNN, SYGVQD (reference sequence). The CDR3 loop is CASSEYPGASRTDTQYF. The CDR3 nucleotides are TGCGCCAGCAGTGAGTACCCTGGGGCTAGTCGCACAGATACGCAGTATTTT.

This chain's CDR3 is CASSPRTGGFQETQYF. CDR3 nucleotides: TGCGCCAGCAGCCCCAGGACAGGGGGGTTCCAAGAGACCCAGTACTTC. V and J are TRBV5-1 and TRBJ2-5, with 10 bases matching TRBD1. Trimming at V came to 4 bases and at J to 1 base, leaving 7 bases not matched to a gene. Germline V gene sequence: CDR1 SGHRS, CDR2 YFSETQ. CDR3 length: 16 amino acids.

Concerning this clone itself: Within the sample, other DNA sequences also encode this same CDR3. The gene calls are TRBV5-4 and TRBJ1-2; unclear D gene. Trimming took 0 bases from V and 0 from J, leaving 12 bases between them. CDR1 SGHNT and CDR2 YYREEE come from the germline V gene (reference sequence). The CDR3 runs to 16 residues. CDR3 amino acids: CASSLAYPGTNYGYTF. CDR3 sequence (DNA): TGTGCCAGCAGCTTGGCCTATCCGGGGACTAACTATGGCTACACCTTC.

J is TRBJ1-5 and V is TRBV6-1, with D hard to call. V was cut by 8 bases and J by 7 bases, with 12 bases left in between. This CDR3 contains 12 residues. Germline CDR1 and CDR2: MNHNS and SASEGT. The CDR3 coding sequence is TGTGCCAGCGACCCGGGAGCGCAGCCCCAGCATTTT. This codes for CASDPGAQPQHF.

The rearrangement uses TRBV5-1 and TRBJ1-4, with a weak D call TRBD1 (6 bases). V shed 4 bases and J shed 8 bases, with 15 bases lying between them. Per germline, CDR1 SGHRS and CDR2 YFSETQ. The CDR3 runs 14 residues. DNA of the CDR3: TGCGCCAGCAGCCCAGGGGAGAGAGGAGAAAAACTGTTTTTT. It translates to CASSPGERGEKLFF.

This chain joins TRBV10-3 and TRBJ1-2; D might be TRBD1 (6 bases). This CDR3 has 15 residues. Germline V gene data show CDR1 as ENHRY and CDR2 as SYGVKD. Trimming removed 2 bases at V and 4 bases at J, with 14 bases between. This chain's CDR3 is CAISEGSGQTYGYTF. CDR3 in DNA: TGTGCCATCAGTGAGGGTTCCGGACAGACCTATGGCTACACCTTC.

The V and J genes are TRBV7-9 and TRBJ2-3; D is ambiguous. The CDR3 has 16 residues. V was clipped by 1 base and J by 1 base, with 12 bases between them. Germline lookup yields CDR1 SEHNR and CDR2 FQNEAQ (reference sequence). The CDR3, as DNA: TGTGCCAGCAGCTTAGTCCTAGGAGCAGGCACAGATACGCAGTATTTT. Protein: CASSLVLGAGTDTQYF.

V is TRBV10-3 and J is TRBJ1-3; D may be TRBD1 (5 bases). The CDR3 loop spans 14 amino acids. CDR1 and CDR2 (germline): ENHRY, SYGVKD. V lost 10 bases and J 0 bases, leaving 13 bases between the germline ends. CDR3 amino acids: CATMTVVSGNTIYF. CDR3 in DNA: TGTGCCACCATGACAGTCGTCTCTGGAAACACCATATATTTT.

The chain employs TRBV7-9 and TRBJ2-2; 8 bases fit TRBD2. Germline values: CDR1 SEHNR, CDR2 FQNEAQ (reference sequence). Trimming cost V 6 bases and J 1 base; bases outside gene matches: 7. The CDR3 length is 16 residues. In nucleotides, the CDR3 is TGTGCCAGCAGTCCCCTTAGCGGGAAGAACACCGGGGAGCTGTTTTTT. It encodes CASSPLSGKNTGELFF.

This chain links TRBV11-3 with TRBJ2-2, with a weak D call TRBD2 (5 bases). The germline gives CDR1 SGHNT, CDR2 YENEEA. Trimming shortened V by 2 bases and J by 8 bases, and 15 bases separated the two germline ends. This CDR3 comprises 15 residues. CDR3 in amino acids: CASSLTSWGAGELFF. The CDR3 coding sequence is TGTGCCAGCAGCTTAACGAGCTGGGGAGCAGGGGAGCTGTTTTTT.

This clone was seen once. CDR3 nucleotides: TGTGCCAGCAGCGTAAAAACTAACATAGGGAGCTACACCTTC. Its translation is CASSVKTNIGSYTF. The chain is built from TRBV9 and TRBJ1-2; D is ambiguous. Trimming took off 1 base at V and 9 bases at J, with 16 bases between the two ends. CDR3 length: 14 residues. CDR1 and CDR2 from the germline V gene are SGDLS and YYNGEE.

The V gene is TRBV28, the J gene TRBJ2-5, with D tentatively TRBD2 (6 bases). The V end was cut by 6 bases, the J end by 5 bases, with 19 bases between. This CDR3 contains 15 residues. The germline V gene has CDR1 MDHEN and CDR2 SYDVKM. The CDR3 DNA reads as TGTGCCAGCAGCCTCCCCGGCGGGAAGGGGGAGACCCAGTACTTC. Translation gives CASSLPGGKGETQYF.

The V call is TRBV5-6, the J call TRBJ2-7; 7 bases align to TRBD1. V was pared by 4 bases and J by 2 bases, with 12 bases of the junction left unmatched. This CDR3 comprises 16 residues. In germline, CDR1 is SGHDT, CDR2 YYEEEE. The CDR3 here is CASSLFPGTATYEQYF. Written as DNA, the CDR3 is TGTGCCAGCAGCCTCTTCCCCGGGACAGCGACCTACGAGCAGTACTTC. The whole variable domain, remainder taken from reference TRBV5-6 and TRBJ2-7, is DAGVTQSPTHLIKTRGQQVTLRCSPKSGHDTVSWYQQALGQGPQFIFQYYEEEERQRGNFPDRFSGHQFPNYSSELNVNALLLGDSALYLCASSLFPGTATYEQYFGPGTRLTVT.